This TCR beta chain was identified in a study of identical twins. TCRdb processed the 5' RACE reads anew with MiXCR; each CDR3 protein has one entry. The sample contains about 240,000 distinct CDR3 sequences, roughly a tenth of which appear only once. Between the trimmed V and J ends, which lost 0 bases and 8 bases, there was a span of 16 bases. This CDR3 spans 15 amino acids. Germline V gene lookup returns CDR1 LGHNA and CDR2 YNFKEQ. What was sequenced was memory T cells sorted from blood. This receptor was taken from a man aged 50-60 years in good health. The chain uses TRBV4-2 and TRBJ2-5, with D possibly being TRBD2 (5 bases). CDR3 nucleotides: TGTGCCAGCAGCCAAGATAAGCGGAGTCTGGCAACCCAGTACTTC. Its translation: CASSQDKRSLATQYF.